The present T cell receptor (beta chain) was sequenced within a study of OX40 agonist ivuxolimab in advanced cancers. Whole-study context: Patients were dosed intravenously with ivuxolimab at 0.01 to 10 mg/kg every 2 weeks.

This CDR3 contains 13 residues. Germline CDR1 and CDR2: SQVTM and ANQGSEA. Trimming took 2 bases from V and 6 from J, leaving 13 bases between them. Repertoires were generated with immunoSEQ multiplex PCR, while TCRdb's copy carries only in-frame clones and drops some. The table includes 90,000 to 100,000 clones, 95% to 96% detected once. Sequenced here: CD4+ or CD8+ T cells sorted from blood, sampled in a trial of the OX40 agonist ivuxolimab. This sequence was found in an adult with an advanced solid tumor such as melanoma, head and neck, liver or kidney cancer. The V and J genes are TRBV29-1 and TRBJ1-2; D may be TRBD1 (5 bases). The CDR3 bases are TGCAGCGTTGAATCGAGGGGCCGGGATGGCTACACCTTC. Encoded protein: CSVESRGRDGYTF. Filled out from reference TRBV29-1 and TRBJ1-2, the complete variable domain reads SAVISQKPSRDICQRGTSLTIQCQVDSQVTMMFWYRQQPGQSLTLIATANQGSEATYESGFVIDKFPISRPNLTFSTLTVSNMSPEDSSIYLCSVESRGRDGYTFGSGTRLTVV.